This passage covers 20 T cell receptor beta chains from one sample sequenced in a study of PD-L1 blockade in urothelial cancer. This sample's time point: peripheral blood 6 weeks after treatment start. Sequencing was performed with immunoSEQ multiplex PCR; in TCRdb, only in-frame clones are kept and a portion is missing. In the table there are about 110,000 clones, 80% to 95% of which are singletons. The sample here was PBMCs, taken around atezolizumab (anti-PD-L1) treatment. These receptors came from a man aged 60 to 75 with urothelial cancer.

The genes are TRBV6-5 and TRBJ1-2, with TRBD1 matching over 7 bases. The germline V gene has CDR1 MNHEY and CDR2 SVGAGI. The V and J ends lost 5 bases and 3 bases, in that order; junction bases with no gene match: 6. CDR3 length: 14 amino acids. CDR3 sequence: CASSVQGVDYGYTF. CDR3 bases: TGTGCCAGCAGTGTCCAGGGGGTTGACTATGGCTACACCTTC.

The chain recombines TRBV6-5 with TRBJ2-7; TRBD1 matches 9 bases. Germline CDR1 is MNHEY and CDR2 is SVGAGI. The CDR3 covers 15 residues. V lost 6 bases to trimming and J lost 0 bases; unmatched junction nucleotides: 6. CDR3 DNA sequence: TGTGCCAGCAGGACAGACAGGGGGGCCTCCTACGAGCAGTACTTC. This sequence encodes CASRTDRGASYEQYF.

The chain links TRBV6-1 to TRBJ2-1, with 10 nucleotides matching TRBD2. Germline CDR1 reads MNHNS; CDR2 reads SASEGT. CDR3 length equals 14 residues. V shed 10 bases, J shed 4 bases, and the junction held 7 bases outside the gene matches. The CDR3 DNA follows: TGTGCCACCAAAGGACTAGCGGTTTACAATGAGCAGTTCTTC. Translated: CATKGLAVYNEQFF.

The rearrangement joins TRBV19 to TRBJ2-1; 11 nucleotides match TRBD1. This CDR3 is built from 15 residues. The V and J ends lost 2 bases and 8 bases, in that order; junction bases with no gene match: 5. Looked up from germline, CDR1 is LNHDA and CDR2 is SQIVND (reference sequence). In DNA, the CDR3 is TGTGCCAGTAGTATAATAAGGGACAGGGGGTATGAGCAGTTCTTC. This gives the protein CASSIIRDRGYEQFF.

The rearrangement uses TRBV7-9 and TRBJ1-4; maybe TRBD1 (5 bases). CDR1 SEHNR and CDR2 FQNEAQ come from the germline V gene (reference sequence). Trimming removed 1 base from V and 4 bases from J, with 16 bases in between. The CDR3 covers 17 residues. The CDR3 DNA reads TGTGCCAGCAGCTTAGTCCGACAGTACCTCGATAATGAAAAACTGTTTTTT. The encoded protein is CASSLVRQYLDNEKLFF.

V gene TRBV7-2 combines with J gene TRBJ2-3; TRBD1 might be the D (5 bases). The CDR3 covers 11 residues. V lost 1 base and J lost 10, with 6 bases in between. Germline V CDR1 and CDR2: SGHTA, FQGNSA. The chain's CDR3 is CASSLEGAQYF. The CDR3 DNA sequence: TGTGCCAGCAGCTTAGAAGGGGCGCAGTATTTT.

This chain links TRBV10-3 with TRBJ2-5, with D perhaps matching TRBD2 (6 bases). The germline V gene encodes CDR1 ENHRY and CDR2 SYGVKD. V was trimmed by 0 bases and J by 5 bases, leaving 7 bases between them. CDR3 size: 13 residues. In DNA, the CDR3 is TGTGCCATCAGTGAGTCTGGGGGGGAGACCCAGTACTTC. Translation: CAISESGGETQYF.

The genes are TRBV6-5 and TRBJ1-6; 7 bases align to TRBD1. The germline V gene encodes CDR1 MNHEY and CDR2 SVGAGI. V shed 4 bases, J shed 5 bases, and the junction held 5 bases outside the gene matches. CDR3 size: 15 residues. CDR3 bases: TGTGCCAGCAGTTGGGACAGAAGTAATAATTCACCCCTCCACTTT. Encoded protein: CASSWDRSNNSPLHF.

This clone was seen once. The chain joins TRBV5-1 to TRBJ2-3, with 14 bases fitting TRBD2. V was pared by 2 bases and J by 6 bases, with 2 bases of the junction left unmatched. This CDR3 has 15 residues. Germline V gives CDR1 SGHRS, CDR2 YFSETQ. The CDR3 here is CASSFGLAGGDTQYF. In DNA form, the CDR3 reads TGCGCCAGCAGCTTCGGACTAGCGGGAGGCGATACGCAGTATTTT.

V usage is TRBV5-5 and J usage is TRBJ1-3; TRBD1 is a possible D gene (5 bases). The CDR3 contains 15 residues. CDR1 and CDR2 (germline): SGHKS, YYEKEE (reference sequence). The V end lost 4 bases, the J end lost 4 bases, and 15 bases lay between the germline ends. CDR3 in amino acids: CASSAHQGIGNTIYF. CDR3 coding DNA: TGTGCCAGCAGCGCACACCAGGGAATCGGAAACACCATATATTTT.

The J gene is TRBJ2-5, the V gene TRBV10-2; 12 bases agree with TRBD2. There are 14 residues in the CDR3. With 4 bases clipped from V and 9 bases from J, the junction kept 6 bases outside the gene matches. The germline V gene has CDR1 WSHSY and CDR2 SAAADI. CDR3: CASSGLAGGWSQYF. The CDR3 region has the DNA TGCGCCAGCAGTGGTCTAGCGGGGGGGTGGTCCCAGTACTTC.

This clone appeared once. The chain is built from TRBV28 and TRBJ1-3, with a possible D match to TRBD1 (5 bases). This CDR3 spans 15 amino acids. Germline lookup yields CDR1 MDHEN and CDR2 SYDVKM. The V gene lost 3 bases and the J gene lost 0 bases, with 9 bases spanning the gap. The CDR3 coding sequence is TGTGCCAGCAGTTTGCTGGGACTCTCTGGAAACACCATATATTTT. Amino acid sequence: CASSLLGLSGNTIYF. Using reference TRBV28 and TRBJ1-3 for the parts outside the CDR3, the full variable domain is DVKVTQSSRYLVKRTGEKVFLECVQDMDHENMFWYRQDPGLGLRLIYFSYDVKMKEKGDIPEGYSVSREKKERFSLILESASTNQTSMYLCASSLLGLSGNTIYFGEGSWLTVV.

V usage is TRBV6-5 and J usage is TRBJ2-1; D unclear. CDR1 and CDR2 (germline): MNHEY, SVGAGI. The CDR3 covers 13 residues. With 7 bases removed from V and 0 bases from J, the gap between germline ends came to 7 bases. The CDR3 DNA reads as TGTGCCAGCACCCCGAGCTCCTACAATGAGCAGTTCTTC. Amino acids: CASTPSSYNEQFF.

This clone was seen only once. This chain connects TRBV6-1 to TRBJ2-1; D is possibly TRBD2 (8 bases). CDR1 is MNHNS, CDR2 SASEGT, per germline. V was pared by 0 bases and J by 5 bases, with 20 bases between. The CDR3 has 18 residues. This chain's CDR3 is CASSEAYSGTVRNNEQFF. CDR3 bases: TGTGCCAGCAGTGAAGCATATAGCGGGACAGTTAGAAACAATGAGCAGTTCTTC.

J is TRBJ2-3 and V is TRBV10-1, with 11 nucleotides matching TRBD2. After removal of 5 bases from V and 8 bases from J, the junction contained 9 bases not matched to a gene. The CDR3 has 15 residues. Germline CDR1 reads WNHNN; CDR2 reads SYGVQD (reference sequence). CDR3 region: CASSPTSGGVGTQYF. The DNA of the CDR3 is TGCGCCAGCAGTCCTACTAGCGGGGGAGTAGGTACGCAGTATTTT.

The chain links TRBV7-8 to TRBJ2-4; 11 bases align to TRBD1. The CDR3 consists of 15 residues. The trim removed 5 bases at V and 9 bases at J, leaving 9 bases unmatched. Per the germline V gene, CDR1 is SGHVS and CDR2 is FQNEAQ. This CDR3 reads CASSTGQGAFGIQYF. The CDR3 DNA reads as TGTGCCAGCAGCACCGGACAGGGGGCTTTTGGCATTCAGTACTTC.

This clone was counted once. This chain joins TRBV2 and TRBJ2-5; D gene uncertain. Germline CDR1 is SNHLY and CDR2 is FYNNEI. Trimming cost V 4 bases and J 5 bases, with 14 bases left between them. The CDR3 extends over 14 amino acids. The CDR3 reads CASSVNLPRETQYF. DNA of the CDR3: TGTGCCAGCAGTGTAAACCTACCGAGGGAGACCCAGTACTTC.

The chain's CDR3 is CASSVGGRDYNEQFF. In DNA, the CDR3 is TGTGCCAGCAGCGTCGGTGGGCGGGACTACAATGAGCAGTTCTTC. The chain couples TRBV9 to TRBJ2-1; a weak D match, TRBD2 (6 bases). This CDR3 has 15 residues. The ends were cut back, 2 bases at V and 3 bases at J, with 12 bases in the middle. In germline, CDR1 is SGDLS, CDR2 YYNGEE.

The CDR3 sequence is CASSQVLAGGPETQYF. CDR3 bases: TGTGCCAGCAGCCAAGTATTAGCGGGAGGGCCAGAGACCCAGTACTTC. V and J are TRBV14 and TRBJ2-5; the match to TRBD2 covers 11 bases. This CDR3 is built from 16 residues. CDR1 and CDR2 (germline): SGHDN, FVKESK. V was pared by 1 base and J by 4 bases, with 5 bases of the junction left unmatched.

V usage is TRBV10-3 and J usage is TRBJ1-5; 8 nucleotides line up with TRBD1. Unmatched junction bases numbered 1, after V lost 8 bases and J lost 4 bases. The V gene's germline CDR1 is ENHRY and CDR2 SYGVKD. The length of the CDR3 is 12 residues. CDR3 DNA sequence: TGTGCCATCGGGACAGGAAATCAGCCCCAGCATTTT. This codes for CAIGTGNQPQHF.